The 23 T cell receptor beta chains listed next were all sequenced from one sample in a study of regulatory dendritic cells for organ transplantation. Sequencing was performed with immunoSEQ multiplex PCR; in TCRdb, only in-frame clones are kept and a portion is missing. The sample lists 25,000 to 30,000 clones; about three quarters were seen once. Sequencing input: memory CD4+ T cells from blood. Subset meaning: CD45RO+ memory T cells. Source of these receptors: a human donor in good health.

V and J are TRBV5-4 and TRBJ2-7; perhaps TRBD1 as D (5 bases). The CDR3 covers 17 residues. The germline V and J ends were trimmed by 0 bases and 2 bases, with 18 bases remaining between them. The germline gives CDR1 SGHNT, CDR2 YYREEE (reference sequence). This CDR3 is CASSLAWGPPRTYEQYF. The CDR3 bases are TGTGCCAGCAGCTTGGCCTGGGGCCCACCCCGAACCTACGAGCAGTACTTC.

The genes are TRBV19 and TRBJ2-7; D not resolved. V dropped 3 bases and J dropped 4 bases, with 13 bases sitting between them. There are 14 residues in the CDR3. CDR1 is LNHDA and CDR2 is SQIVND in the germline V gene (reference sequence). The CDR3 loop is CASSIQGYLYEQYF. The CDR3, as DNA: TGTGCCAGTAGTATCCAAGGGTATTTATACGAGCAGTACTTC.

This clone was seen a handful of times. This chain joins TRBV27 and TRBJ1-2, with 7 bases that match TRBD1. This CDR3 contains 15 residues. Germline values: CDR1 MNHEY, CDR2 SMNVEV (reference sequence). J was trimmed by 5 bases and V by 4 bases; bases with no gene match: 10. The CDR3 DNA reads TGTGCCAGCAGTTCCCTAAGACAGGGACTGTATGGCTACACCTTC. Translated: CASSSLRQGLYGYTF.

The gene calls are TRBV11-1 and TRBJ1-5; D is ambiguous. V shed 3 bases and J shed 5 bases, with 8 bases lying between them. The CDR3 length is 13 residues. Per the germline V gene, CDR1 is SGHAT and CDR2 is FQDESV (reference sequence). The CDR3 DNA follows: TGTGCCAGCAGCTTCGGGGAAGATCAGCCCCAGCATTTT. Its translation is CASSFGEDQPQHF.

CDR3 in DNA: TGTGCCAGCAGCAAACCCTTTGGGGGCACCTATAATTCACCCCTCCACTTT. It encodes CASSKPFGGTYNSPLHF. The chain links TRBV7-2 to TRBJ1-6; D possibly corresponds to TRBD1 (6 bases). The V end lost 5 bases, the J end lost 2 bases, and 16 bases lay between the germline ends. Germline loops: CDR1 SGHTA, CDR2 FQGNSA. This CDR3 spans 17 amino acids.

The rearrangement uses TRBV5-4 and TRBJ2-7, with 8 bases aligning to TRBD2. V was clipped by 4 bases and J by 6 bases; unmatched bases: 9. The CDR3 has 14 residues. Looked up from germline, CDR1 is SGHNT and CDR2 is YYREEE (reference sequence). CDR3 DNA sequence: TGTGCCAGCAGCCCGGGACTAGATGTCGGCGAGCAGTACTTC. This gives the protein CASSPGLDVGEQYF.

The V gene is TRBV5-1, the J gene TRBJ2-2; 7 nucleotides match TRBD2. In germline, CDR1 is SGHRS, CDR2 YFSETQ. V shed 2 bases, J shed 3 bases, and the junction held 4 bases outside the gene matches. CDR3 length: 15 residues. CDR3 amino acids: CASSFTSADTGELFF. The CDR3, as DNA: TGCGCCAGCAGCTTTACTAGCGCCGACACCGGGGAGCTGTTTTTT.

The chain employs TRBV6-5 and TRBJ2-4, with D hard to call. The CDR3 length is 15 residues. Germline V gene sequence: CDR1 MNHEY, CDR2 SVGAGI. The V end was cut by 8 bases, the J end by 4 bases, with 18 bases between. The CDR3 bases are TGTGCCAGCTCCGCGGTGTCTGGGGTAAAAAACATTCAGTACTTC. Protein product: CASSAVSGVKNIQYF.

This clone was recorded a few times. V is TRBV7-8 and J is TRBJ2-1; TRBD2 matches at 8 bases. With 4 bases clipped from V and 10 bases from J, the junction kept 12 bases outside the gene matches. CDR1 is SGHVS and CDR2 is FQNEAQ in the germline V gene. The CDR3 is made up of 15 amino acids. The CDR3 DNA sequence: TGTGCCAGCAGCTACCGTGGACTAGCTGGGAGGGAGCAGTTCTTC. Translation gives CASSYRGLAGREQFF.

About this clone itself: Other DNA sequences in the same sample also yield this CDR3. The chain joins TRBV7-2 to TRBJ2-2, with D unresolved. Germline V gene sequence: CDR1 SGHTA, CDR2 FQGNSA. Trimming left V 4 bases short and J 3 bases short, with 3 bases between. The CDR3 is 12 residues long. CDR3 residues: CASSSDTGELFF. In nucleotides, the CDR3 is TGTGCCAGCAGCTCAGACACCGGGGAGCTGTTTTTT.

The chain joins TRBV11-2 to TRBJ1-1; possible D gene TRBD1, 5 bases. The CDR3 is 16 residues long. Per the germline V gene, CDR1 is SGHAT and CDR2 is FQNNGV. The V end lost 0 bases, the J end lost 2 bases, and 13 bases lay between the germline ends. The CDR3 reads CASSLEFGRANTEAFF. The CDR3 DNA follows: TGTGCCAGCAGCTTAGAGTTCGGCAGGGCAAACACTGAAGCTTTCTTT.

This clone appeared once. This chain connects TRBV7-6 to TRBJ2-2; 10 bases fit TRBD2. V was clipped by 7 bases and J by 0 bases; unmatched bases: 5. Germline V gives CDR1 SGHVS, CDR2 FNYEAQ. This CDR3 is 16 amino acids long. CDR3 sequence: CASTSGTSANTGELFF. In nucleotides, the CDR3 is TGTGCCAGCACCTCCGGGACTAGCGCGAACACCGGGGAGCTGTTTTTT.

This sequence joins TRBV7-2 and TRBJ2-1; 8 positions match TRBD2. Per the germline V gene, CDR1 is SGHTA and CDR2 is FQGNSA. The V and J ends lost 0 bases and 8 bases, in that order; junction bases with no gene match: 6. The CDR3 extends over 15 amino acids. This chain's CDR3 is CASSLAGGAVDEQFF. CDR3 bases: TGTGCCAGCAGCTTAGCCGGGGGGGCGGTGGATGAGCAGTTCTTC.

This rearrangement joins TRBV2 to TRBJ1-2, with D possibly TRBD1 on 6 matching bases. The CDR3 contains 16 residues. Looked up from germline, CDR1 is SNHLY and CDR2 is FYNNEI. V lost 1 base and J 1 base, leaving 13 bases between the germline ends. CDR3 loop: CASSEGGRSNNYGYTF. For the CDR3, the DNA is TGTGCCAGCAGTGAAGGGGGGCGCTCCAATAACTATGGCTACACCTTC.

The chain employs TRBV11-2 and TRBJ2-1; perhaps TRBD2 as D (5 bases). The V gene's germline CDR1 is SGHAT and CDR2 FQNNGV. V dropped 2 bases and J dropped 5 bases, with 22 bases sitting between them. This CDR3 contains 18 residues. The CDR3 is CASSLLVGSAKANNEQFF. CDR3 nucleotides: TGTGCCAGCAGCTTATTGGTGGGGAGCGCGAAGGCCAACAATGAGCAGTTCTTC.

The rearrangement joins TRBV7-9 to TRBJ2-3, with D unresolved. Trimming stripped 3 bases from V and 0 bases from J, with 13 bases between. Germline V gene sequence: CDR1 SEHNR, CDR2 FQNEAQ (reference sequence). The CDR3 covers 16 residues. The CDR3 DNA follows: TGTGCCAGCAGCTTTTCCCTTACCCGGAGCACAGATACGCAGTATTTT. Its protein is CASSFSLTRSTDTQYF.

The chain links TRBV4-1 to TRBJ2-7; tentatively, D is TRBD2 (6 bases). The CDR3 contains 15 residues. The germline CDR1 and CDR2 sequences are MGHRA and YSYEKL. The ends were cut back, 4 bases at V and 1 base at J, with 14 bases in the middle. CDR3 nucleotides: TGCGCCAGCAGCCCGACGCGGGGCCGATCCTACGAGCAGTACTTC. Protein: CASSPTRGRSYEQYF.

The J gene is TRBJ2-6, the V gene TRBV15; D not certain. The CDR3 loop spans 16 amino acids. The germline V gene encodes CDR1 LNHNV and CDR2 YYDKDF (reference sequence). Trimming removed 3 bases from V and 4 bases from J, with 13 bases in between. The CDR3 DNA reads TGTGCCACCAGCAGGGGTAGAGCCGCCGGGGCCAACGTCCTGACTTTC. Its translation is CATSRGRAAGANVLTF.

V and J are TRBV7-9 and TRBJ1-1, with D maybe TRBD1 (5 bases). Trimming removed 5 bases from V and 6 bases from J, with 16 bases in between. The CDR3 covers 14 residues. Germline assignment: CDR1 SEHNR and CDR2 FQNEAQ (reference sequence). The DNA of the CDR3 is TGTGCCAGCAGCCCAAGGGACCTCAGCGCTGAAGCTTTCTTT. This translates into CASSPRDLSAEAFF.

The CDR3, as DNA: TGTGCCAGCAGCTACGTAGGAGATACGCAGTATTTT. It encodes CASSYVGDTQYF. The V call is TRBV11-3, the J call TRBJ2-3; D remains unclear. The germline CDR1 and CDR2 sequences are SGHNT and YENEEA. This CDR3 spans 12 amino acids. V gave up 4 bases and J gave up 5 bases, with 7 bases separating them.

This chain joins TRBV4-1 and TRBJ2-1, with 7 bases aligning to TRBD1. Germline CDR1 is MGHRA and CDR2 is YSYEKL. The CDR3 sequence is 17 residues long. Unmatched junction bases numbered 10, after V lost 2 bases and J lost 3 bases. The CDR3 coding sequence is TGCGCCAGCAGCCAACGGGACAGTCAATTTTACTACAATGAGCAGTTCTTC. Translating gives CASSQRDSQFYYNEQFF.

This clone was seen once. The V call is TRBV11-1, the J call TRBJ2-5; perhaps TRBD2 as D (5 bases). V shed 1 base and J shed 0 bases, with 15 bases lying between them. Germline V gene sequence: CDR1 SGHAT, CDR2 FQDESV (reference sequence). This CDR3 comprises 17 residues. CDR3 DNA sequence: TGTGCCAGCAGCTTAGGTCTGGACTCCCTGTACCAAGAGACCCAGTACTTC. Translated: CASSLGLDSLYQETQYF.

The chain recombines TRBV7-8 with TRBJ2-7, with 8 bases matching TRBD2. Germline CDR1 is SGHVS and CDR2 is FQNEAQ. J was trimmed by 4 bases and V by 5 bases; bases with no gene match: 7. The CDR3 is 14 residues long. In nucleotides, the CDR3 is TGTGCCAGCAGCGCAGCGGGAGACGATTACGAGCAGTACTTC. Translating it yields CASSAAGDDYEQYF.